Listed here are 9 T cell receptor beta chains from one sample, sequenced in a study of T cell clonotyping in hematopoietic cell transplantation. Repertoires were generated with immunoSEQ multiplex PCR, while TCRdb's copy carries only in-frame clones and drops some. The sample includes more than 40,000 clones, 85% of them seen just once. Time point specified: recipient sample about 28 days before transplant, after cytoreduction. Specimen: peripheral blood mononuclear cells, collected before stem cell transplant. Receptors originate from a man aged 60 to 69 with acute myeloid leukemia. Some clones in this sample may be carry-over from other donors' samples.

The chain recombines TRBV2 with TRBJ2-2; D call uncertain. The CDR3 has 15 amino acids. V was cut by 4 bases and J by 0 bases, with 9 bases left in between. Germline V gene data show CDR1 as SNHLY and CDR2 as FYNNEI. CDR3 protein: CASSVVGANTGELFF. In nucleotides, the CDR3 is TGTGCCAGCAGTGTTGTCGGCGCGAACACCGGGGAGCTGTTTTTT.

This chain connects TRBV7-2 to TRBJ1-6; D unclear. Trimming took 5 bases from V and 14 from J, leaving 25 bases between them. CDR1 and CDR2 (germline): SGHTA, FQGNSA. CDR3 length: 16 residues. The CDR3 coding sequence is TGTGCCAGCAGCCCTGTAGCGGGCAGCCTCTTCGGAGCCCTCCACTTT. Translating it yields CASSPVAGSLFGALHF.

This clone was detected only a few times. The CDR3 sequence: CASSVTSGTDTQYF. CDR3 bases: TGTGCCAGCAGCGTTACTAGCGGCACAGATACGCAGTATTTT. The J gene is TRBJ2-3, the V gene TRBV9; 7 positions agree with TRBD2. Trimming took 2 bases from V and 1 from J; bases not matched to a gene: 1. Germline values: CDR1 SGDLS, CDR2 YYNGEE. The length of the CDR3 is 14 residues.

The rearrangement joins TRBV14 to TRBJ1-1; D is ambiguous. The CDR3 length is 12 residues. Between the trimmed V and J ends, which lost 3 bases and 6 bases, there was a span of 8 bases. CDR1 is SGHDN and CDR2 is FVKESK in the germline V gene. CDR3 nucleotides: TGTGCCAGCAGCCACCCTGCAGCTGAAGCTTTCTTT. It specifies CASSHPAAEAFF. The complete variable domain, with remaining parts taken from reference TRBV14 and TRBJ1-1, reads EAGVTQFPSHSVIEKGQTVTLRCDPISGHDNLYWYRRVMGKEIKFLLHFVKESKQDESGMPNNRFLAERTGGTYSTLKVQPAELEDSGVYFCASSHPAAEAFFGQGTRLTVV.

V usage is TRBV5-1 and J usage is TRBJ2-7, with TRBD1 identical over 9 bases. This CDR3 comprises 14 residues. After removal of 0 bases from V and 9 bases from J, the junction contained 7 bases not matched to a gene. From germline, CDR1 is SGHRS and CDR2 YFSETQ. CDR3 residues: CASSLGDRDQGQYF. CDR3 nucleotides: TGCGCCAGCAGCTTGGGGGACAGGGATCAGGGGCAGTACTTC.

This clone was detected once. The chain couples TRBV29-1 to TRBJ1-1; TRBD1 might be the D (6 bases). V was pared by 7 bases and J by 5 bases, with 17 bases between. The CDR3 length is 13 residues. From germline, CDR1 is SQVTM and CDR2 ANQGSEA. The CDR3 sequence is CSAKTGLRTEAFF. Written as DNA, the CDR3 is TGCAGCGCAAAAACAGGGCTACGGACTGAAGCTTTCTTT.

The rearrangement links TRBV9 to TRBJ1-3; no firm D call. Germline-derived CDR1 and CDR2 are SGDLS and YYNGEE. V was clipped by 0 bases and J by 0 bases, with 13 bases between them. This CDR3 has 17 residues. In DNA form, the CDR3 reads TGTGCCAGCAGCGTAGGGGTGGCAGGCGACTCTGGAAACACCATATATTTT. This translates into CASSVGVAGDSGNTIYF.

This chain joins TRBV5-1 and TRBJ1-4; D is undetermined. The CDR3 has 15 amino acids. Germline V gives CDR1 SGHRS, CDR2 YFSETQ. V lost 4 bases, J lost 7 bases, and 17 bases lay in between. The CDR3 region has the DNA TGCGCCAGCAGCCCATCGACAATTTCGGCTGAAAAACTGTTTTTT. Translating it yields CASSPSTISAEKLFF.

The genes are TRBV2 and TRBJ2-3; 9 positions match TRBD1. Germline CDR1 and CDR2: SNHLY and FYNNEI. After removal of 6 bases from V and 1 base from J, the junction contained 5 bases not matched to a gene. The CDR3 covers 15 residues. CDR3 protein: CASRLRQGGTDTQYF. The CDR3 DNA follows: TGTGCCAGCAGGTTGAGACAGGGGGGCACAGATACGCAGTATTTT.